Listed below are T cell receptor beta chains from one sample, sequenced in a study of blood T cell repertoires in COVID-19. Profiling relied on immunoSEQ multiplex PCR, and the TCRdb table lists in-frame clones only, not all of them. The sample has under 250,000 clones, approximately 89% seen once. The sequenced sample consisted of peripheral blood. Receptors originate from a woman aged 25-40 years with COVID-19, enrolled during active disease. Each CDR3 is given with its conserved first and last residue. D genes are given only for firm matches. Where a row states a size, it is once, few, many or the class of an expanded clone; other rows omit it.

D gene: NA; clone size: NA; V gene: TRBV9; J gene: TRBJ2-1; CDR3 protein: CASSVAQRPAYNEQFF; CDR3 DNA: TGTGCCAGCAGCGTAGCCCAGCGGCCAGCCTACAATGAGCAGTTCTTC
D gene: NA; clone size: NA; V gene: TRBV7-2; J gene: TRBJ2-1; CDR3 protein: CASSLLLGGGSYNEQFF; CDR3 DNA: TGTGCCAGCAGCTTGTTACTTGGGGGAGGCTCCTACAATGAGCAGTTCTTC
D gene: NA; clone size: NA; V gene: TRBV7-6; J gene: TRBJ2-3; CDR3 protein: CASSYRGEVAGDTQYF; CDR3 DNA: TGTGCCAGCAGTTACCGTGGCGAGGTTGCCGGAGATACGCAGTATTTT
D gene: TRBD2; clone size: NA; V gene: TRBV11-3; J gene: TRBJ2-3; CDR3 protein: CASSSRGGPDTQYF; CDR3 DNA: TGTGCCAGCAGCTCACGCGGGGGGCCAGATACGCAGTATTTT
D gene: TRBD1; clone size: few; V gene: TRBV6-5; J gene: TRBJ1-1; CDR3 protein: CASIMGGQENTEAFF; CDR3 DNA: TGTGCCAGCATTATGGGGGGACAGGAGAACACTGAAGCTTTCTTT
D gene: NA; clone size: NA; V gene: TRBV12-3/TRBV12-4; J gene: TRBJ2-3; CDR3 protein: CASEEASTDTQYF; CDR3 DNA: TGTGCCAGCGAGGAGGCTAGCACAGATACGCAGTATTTT
D gene: TRBD1; clone size: once; V gene: TRBV30; J gene: TRBJ1-5; CDR3 protein: CAGGTGNGNQPQHF; CDR3 DNA: TGTGCCGGGGGGACAGGGAATGGCAATCAGCCCCAGCATTTT
D gene: TRBD2; clone size: NA; V gene: TRBV10-3; J gene: TRBJ2-1; CDR3 protein: CAISGNSGPTYNEQFF; CDR3 DNA: TGTGCCATCAGTGGGAATAGCGGGCCAACCTACAATGAGCAGTTCTTC
D gene: TRBD2; clone size: once; V gene: TRBV6-5; J gene: TRBJ2-7; CDR3 protein: CASLRLSGAYEQYF; CDR3 DNA: TGTGCCAGCCTTCGATTGAGCGGGGCCTACGAGCAGTACTTC
D gene: NA; clone size: NA; V gene: TRBV7-9; J gene: TRBJ2-3; CDR3 protein: CASSRSTDTQYF; CDR3 DNA: TGTGCCAGCAGCCGTAGCACAGATACGCAGTATTTT
D gene: NA; clone size: NA; V gene: TRBV27; J gene: TRBJ1-4; CDR3 protein: CASQFTGATNEKLFF; CDR3 DNA: TGTGCCAGCCAATTCACAGGCGCAACTAATGAAAAACTGTTTTTT
D gene: TRBD1; clone size: NA; V gene: TRBV5-1; J gene: TRBJ2-7; CDR3 protein: CASSSRQGAEQYF; CDR3 DNA: TGCGCCAGCAGCTCCCGACAGGGGGCCGAGCAGTACTTC
D gene: NA; clone size: NA; V gene: TRBV5-4; J gene: TRBJ1-2; CDR3 protein: CASRWGGAPYGYTF; CDR3 DNA: TGTGCCAGCAGATGGGGGGGGGCCCCCTATGGCTACACCTTC
D gene: TRBD2; clone size: NA; V gene: TRBV29-1; J gene: TRBJ2-1; CDR3 protein: CSVERGRASNEQFF; CDR3 DNA: TGCAGCGTTGAACGCGGGAGGGCCAGTAATGAGCAGTTCTTC
D gene: TRBD1; clone size: few; V gene: TRBV7-7; J gene: TRBJ2-5; CDR3 protein: CASSLGDRGLETQYF; CDR3 DNA: TGTGCTAGCAGCCTAGGGGACAGGGGGCTGGAGACCCAGTACTTC
D gene: TRBD2; clone size: NA; V gene: TRBV7-2; J gene: TRBJ2-5; CDR3 protein: CASSLQAGGRQETQYF; CDR3 DNA: TGTGCCAGCAGTCTTCAAGCGGGAGGACGGCAAGAGACCCAGTACTTC
D gene: TRBD1; clone size: few; V gene: TRBV18; J gene: TRBJ2-7; CDR3 protein: CASSLLDRVGYEQYF; CDR3 DNA: TGTGCCAGCTCACTGCTCGACAGGGTAGGCTACGAGCAGTACTTC
D gene: NA; clone size: once; V gene: TRBV28; J gene: TRBJ1-1; CDR3 protein: CASSFRGNTEAFF; CDR3 DNA: TGTGCCAGCAGTTTCAGGGGGAACACTGAAGCTTTCTTT
D gene: NA; clone size: NA; V gene: TRBV5-1; J gene: TRBJ2-3; CDR3 protein: CASSFGGGTDTQYF; CDR3 DNA: TGCGCCAGCAGCTTCGGGGGAGGCACAGATACGCAGTATTTT
D gene: NA; clone size: NA; V gene: TRBV27; J gene: TRBJ2-3; CDR3 protein: CASSQWTGTTNTQYF; CDR3 DNA: TGTGCCAGCAGTCAATGGACTGGAACCACAAATACGCAGTATTTT
D gene: NA; clone size: NA; V gene: TRBV4-1; J gene: TRBJ2-3; CDR3 protein: CASSQETGITDTQYF; CDR3 DNA: TGCGCCAGCAGCCAAGAAACAGGGATCACAGATACGCAGTATTTT
D gene: TRBD1; clone size: NA; V gene: TRBV6-2/TRBV6-3; J gene: TRBJ2-1; CDR3 protein: CASSRTYRGPYNEQFF; CDR3 DNA: TGTGCCAGCAGCCGAACGTACAGGGGTCCCTACAATGAGCAGTTCTTC
D gene: NA; clone size: NA; V gene: TRBV13; J gene: TRBJ2-5; CDR3 protein: CASSLTPAGYETQYF; CDR3 DNA: TGTGCCAGCAGCTTAACTCCGGCAGGGTACGAGACCCAGTACTTC
D gene: NA; clone size: NA; V gene: TRBV24-1; J gene: TRBJ2-3; CDR3 protein: CATSDNRVIRDTQYF; CDR3 DNA: TGTGCCACCAGTGATAACAGGGTCATTAGAGATACGCAGTATTTT
D gene: NA; clone size: NA; V gene: TRBV6-5; J gene: TRBJ1-2; CDR3 protein: CASSSGETLNYGYTF; CDR3 DNA: TGTGCCAGCAGTTCAGGGGAAACTTTGAACTATGGCTACACCTTC
D gene: NA; clone size: NA; V gene: TRBV5-4; J gene: TRBJ1-1; CDR3 protein: CASSLGQANTEAFF; CDR3 DNA: TGTGCCAGCAGCTTGGGGCAGGCCAACACTGAAGCTTTCTTT
D gene: TRBD1; clone size: NA; V gene: TRBV5-1; J gene: TRBJ2-3; CDR3 protein: CASSIGTVLSTDTQYF; CDR3 DNA: TGCGCCAGCAGCATCGGGACAGTCCTGAGCACAGATACGCAGTATTTT
D gene: TRBD2; clone size: NA; V gene: TRBV7-2; J gene: TRBJ2-3; CDR3 protein: CASSLQRLAGRTDTQYF; CDR3 DNA: TGTGCCAGCAGCTTACAAAGACTAGCGGGAAGGACAGATACGCAGTATTTT
D gene: NA; clone size: NA; V gene: TRBV11-2; J gene: TRBJ2-5; CDR3 protein: CASSSQGGPKETQYF; CDR3 DNA: TGTGCCAGCAGCTCCCAGGGGGGTCCTAAAGAGACCCAGTACTTC
D gene: TRBD1; clone size: NA; V gene: TRBV4-1; J gene: TRBJ1-3; CDR3 protein: CASSPTGGVGNTIYF; CDR3 DNA: TGCGCCAGCAGCCCCACAGGGGGCGTCGGAAACACCATATATTTT
D gene: NA; clone size: few; V gene: TRBV29-1; J gene: TRBJ1-1; CDR3 protein: CSVVPYSEAFF; CDR3 DNA: TGCAGCGTTGTCCCTTATTCTGAAGCTTTCTTT
D gene: NA; clone size: NA; V gene: TRBV30; J gene: TRBJ2-5; CDR3 protein: CAWGGGGQETQYF; CDR3 DNA: TGTGCCTGGGGGGGAGGGGGACAAGAGACCCAGTACTTC
D gene: TRBD1; clone size: NA; V gene: TRBV6-1; J gene: TRBJ1-4; CDR3 protein: CASSEQPGQGNEKLFF; CDR3 DNA: TGTGCCAGCAGTGAACAACCGGGACAGGGAAATGAAAAACTGTTTTTT
D gene: TRBD2; clone size: NA; V gene: TRBV11-2; J gene: TRBJ2-5; CDR3 protein: CASSVTAGVLETQYF; CDR3 DNA: TGTGCCAGCAGCGTCACGGCGGGAGTGTTAGAGACCCAGTACTTC
D gene: TRBD1; clone size: NA; V gene: TRBV6-5; J gene: TRBJ2-2; CDR3 protein: CASSYAGQGFTGELFF; CDR3 DNA: TGTGCCAGCAGTTATGCGGGACAGGGATTCACCGGGGAGCTGTTTTTT
D gene: TRBD1; clone size: NA; V gene: TRBV5-6; J gene: TRBJ1-1; CDR3 protein: CASSRQDRANTEAFF; CDR3 DNA: TGTGCCAGCAGCCGCCAGGACAGGGCTAACACTGAAGCTTTCTTT
D gene: TRBD2; clone size: NA; V gene: TRBV11-3; J gene: TRBJ2-3; CDR3 protein: CASSPGTSGRGSLTDTQYF; CDR3 DNA: TGTGCCAGCAGCCCCGGCACTAGCGGGAGGGGGTCCCTCACAGATACGCAGTATTTT
D gene: NA; clone size: once; V gene: TRBV9; J gene: TRBJ2-7; CDR3 protein: CASSVGGGSGNEQYF; CDR3 DNA: TGTGCCAGCAGCGTAGGTGGGGGCTCTGGAAACGAGCAGTACTTC
D gene: TRBD2; clone size: NA; V gene: TRBV5-6; J gene: TRBJ2-3; CDR3 protein: CASSLQASGGDTQYF; CDR3 DNA: TGTGCCAGCAGCTTGCAGGCTAGCGGGGGGGATACGCAGTATTTT
D gene: TRBD1; clone size: NA; V gene: TRBV28; J gene: TRBJ2-5; CDR3 protein: CASSSRQGAETQYF; CDR3 DNA: TGTGCCAGCAGTTCAAGACAGGGGGCCGAGACCCAGTACTTC
D gene: NA; clone size: NA; V gene: TRBV5-4; J gene: TRBJ2-1; CDR3 protein: CASTLGGTRRESEQFF; CDR3 DNA: TGTGCCAGCACCCTAGGTGGGACAAGGCGCGAGAGTGAGCAGTTCTTC
D gene: TRBD1; clone size: NA; V gene: TRBV18; J gene: TRBJ1-1; CDR3 protein: CASSPPGTGGIEAFF; CDR3 DNA: TGTGCCAGCTCACCACCAGGAACAGGGGGCATTGAAGCTTTCTTT
D gene: NA; clone size: few; V gene: TRBV4-2; J gene: TRBJ1-2; CDR3 protein: CASSQDTTGYGYTF; CDR3 DNA: TGTGCCAGCAGCCAAGATACGACAGGATATGGCTACACCTTC
D gene: NA; clone size: NA; V gene: TRBV29-1; J gene: TRBJ2-1; CDR3 protein: CSVVGGSWRYNEQFF; CDR3 DNA: TGCAGCGTTGTTGGTGGTTCCTGGCGGTACAATGAGCAGTTCTTC
D gene: TRBD1; clone size: NA; V gene: TRBV30; J gene: TRBJ1-1; CDR3 protein: CAWSGTGRRAFF; CDR3 DNA: TGTGCCTGGAGTGGGACAGGGAGGCGAGCTTTCTTT
D gene: NA; clone size: NA; V gene: TRBV24-1; J gene: TRBJ1-4; CDR3 protein: CATSDRPGVPNEKLFF; CDR3 DNA: TGTGCCACCAGTGATCGACCAGGGGTGCCTAATGAAAAACTGTTTTTT
D gene: TRBD2; clone size: NA; V gene: TRBV10-3; J gene: TRBJ2-7; CDR3 protein: CAISDSAVAASGGYEQYF; CDR3 DNA: TGTGCCATCAGTGATTCGGCAGTCGCGGCTAGCGGGGGTTACGAGCAGTACTTC
D gene: NA; clone size: NA; V gene: TRBV2; J gene: TRBJ2-4; CDR3 protein: CASSSRQGELAKNIQYF; CDR3 DNA: TGTGCCAGCAGTTCTCGACAAGGGGAATTAGCCAAAAACATTCAGTACTTC
D gene: TRBD1; clone size: NA; V gene: TRBV5-6; J gene: TRBJ2-7; CDR3 protein: CASSLDHRGPGEQYF; CDR3 DNA: TGTGCCAGCAGCTTGGATCACAGGGGGCCGGGCGAGCAGTACTTC
D gene: NA; clone size: few; V gene: TRBV10-1; J gene: TRBJ2-3; CDR3 protein: CAGPSSGTDTQYF; CDR3 DNA: TGCGCCGGGCCGAGTAGCGGCACAGATACGCAGTATTTT
D gene: TRBD2; clone size: NA; V gene: TRBV28; J gene: TRBJ2-1; CDR3 protein: CASSWTSGAYNEQFF; CDR3 DNA: TGTGCCAGCAGTTGGACTAGCGGGGCCTACAATGAGCAGTTCTTC
D gene: TRBD1; clone size: NA; V gene: TRBV12-3/TRBV12-4; J gene: TRBJ1-6; CDR3 protein: CASSPGQTPLHF; CDR3 DNA: TGTGCCAGCAGTCCGGGACAGACACCCCTCCACTTT
D gene: TRBD1; clone size: NA; V gene: TRBV7-2; J gene: TRBJ1-6; CDR3 protein: CASSLGGTGGAYNSPLHF; CDR3 DNA: TGTGCCAGCAGCTTAGGAGGGACAGGGGGCGCCTATAATTCACCCCTCCACTTT